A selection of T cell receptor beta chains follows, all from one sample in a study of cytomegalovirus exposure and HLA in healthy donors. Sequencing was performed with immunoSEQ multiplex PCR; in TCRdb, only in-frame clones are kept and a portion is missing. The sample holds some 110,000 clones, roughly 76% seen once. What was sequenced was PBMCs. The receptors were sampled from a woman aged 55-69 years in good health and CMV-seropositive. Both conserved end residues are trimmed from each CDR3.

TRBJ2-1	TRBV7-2	ASSFWTDRNNEQF
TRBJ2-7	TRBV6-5	ASSYSKAGQAYEQY
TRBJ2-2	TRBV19	ATHSRDRGTGELF
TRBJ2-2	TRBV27	ASSSVIGLAGAPGELF
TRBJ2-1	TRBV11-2	ASSLGAGGIDNEQF
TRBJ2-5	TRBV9	ASSVGGLATQETQY
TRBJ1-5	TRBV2	ASGDRVQVGQPQH
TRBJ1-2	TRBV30	AWSLGPPVTYGYT
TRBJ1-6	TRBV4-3	ASSQGTGLSSYNSPLH
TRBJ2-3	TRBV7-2	ASSTGLAENTQY
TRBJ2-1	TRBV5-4	ASSPSSTGPSYNEQF
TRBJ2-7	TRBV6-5	ASSSLLGAGGHEQY
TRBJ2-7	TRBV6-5	ATTASLIKLEQY
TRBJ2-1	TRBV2	ASRELAGVDEQF
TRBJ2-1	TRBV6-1	ASSATSGRVNEQF
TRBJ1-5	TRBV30	AWDRGSNQPQH
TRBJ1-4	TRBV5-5	ASSGRQGSTNEKLF
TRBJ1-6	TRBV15	ATSSGGSSSPLH
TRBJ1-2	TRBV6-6	ASSYSAGRGYT
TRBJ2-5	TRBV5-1	ASSLGQGAWEQY
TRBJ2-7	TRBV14	ASSQRRDSEQY
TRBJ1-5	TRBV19	ASSQGQTNQPQH
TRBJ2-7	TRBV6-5	ASSRRDYKYEQY
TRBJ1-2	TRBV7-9	SSSSTYRGRNGYT
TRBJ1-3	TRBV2	ASSAGQRSGNTIY
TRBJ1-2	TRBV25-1	ASSWGRGREGGYT
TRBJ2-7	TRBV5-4	ASSFQGGEQY
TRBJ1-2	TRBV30	AWSEKQGARGYT
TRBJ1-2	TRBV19	ASSPGTGSHIPNYGYT
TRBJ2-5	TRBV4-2	ASSTGTRDQETQY
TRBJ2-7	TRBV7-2	ASSYGQGALEQY
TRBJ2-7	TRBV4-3	ASSRILRDRGPLEQY
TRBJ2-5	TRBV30	AWTRQGRETQY
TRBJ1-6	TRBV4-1	ASSQGSPRGFNSPLH
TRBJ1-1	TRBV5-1	ASSLTASEAF
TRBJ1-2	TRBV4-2	ASSQDAAAGSRGYT
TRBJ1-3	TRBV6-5	ASSSPVGNTIY
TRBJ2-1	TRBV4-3	ASSPLQVSYNEQF
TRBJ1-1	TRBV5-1	ASSLVRQGGSNTEAF
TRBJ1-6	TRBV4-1	ASSQNPGQGYSPLH
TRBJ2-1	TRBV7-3	ATTSGGYNEQF
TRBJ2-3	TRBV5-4	ASSFYTSGWSDTQY
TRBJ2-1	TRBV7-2	ASSPRAGGTGKRNEQF